Given below is one TCR beta chain in context. Its antigen remains undetermined. A read error is possible here, since a much larger clone lies one base away. Separate from the roughly 650-subject first cohort, the validation cohort of some 130 subjects was the group to which the donors belonged. Receptor amplification or capture employed the immunoSEQ multiplex PCR assay. For the original study's pipeline: A statistical classification framework was built to diagnose cytomegalovirus status from the catalog of TCR beta chain sequences. This is the immuneACCESS table as TCRdb keeps it, with only in-frame sequences that have V and J called. A part of the clones is gone; compared with another copy, unresolved V genes explain less than half, and the rest is unexplained. The V and J calls and clone size were taken over from that table, and D and trimming were inferred from the DNA. This sample is represented by 150,000 to 250,000 clones; approximately 78% of them were singletons. Of the sample, 1% to 1.5% falls within the top ten clones.

The data originate from a study of cytomegalovirus exposure and HLA in healthy donors (dated by TCRdb to 2016 to 2017). Notes on the research overall: The 500 to 700 repertoires of the first cohort and the 110 or so validation repertoires were produced on the same platform, according to a later analysis. The study aimed to test whether cataloging public T cell receptors could reveal signatures of past pathogen exposure. A separate validation cohort of 100 to 150 different subjects was used in addition to the approximately 610-subject first cohort. The study combined high-throughput TCR immunosequencing, statistical association of individual TCRs with disease status, and machine learning to predict cytomegalovirus infection status. General conclusions and limits of the study: A few of the identified cytomegalovirus-associated TCR beta chains were confirmed in vitro to be specific for cytomegalovirus antigens. Of the cluster scores, 85% to 95% were above 0 in a later analysis, which found that TCRs clustered in the first cohort also tended to co-occur in the approximately 110 validation repertoires. Across donors, most TCR sequences were observed very rarely, whereas some public TCRs were present in many individuals. In both the original and validation cohorts, the classifier was reported to diagnose cytomegalovirus status with high specificity and sensitivity. A total of 164 TCR beta chains were listed by the study as associated with cytomegalovirus. The validation cohort had no HLA typing available for a later analysis, so co-occurrence within that cohort was assessed over all 130 or so repertoires. The authors suggested that the approach could potentially be generalized to other disease states and immunological phenotypes.

The CDR3 numbers 13 residues from cysteine through phenylalanine. Here the CDR3 DNA is all that survives: 39 bases in frame from base 1. From the germline V gene, CDR1 is SGHTA and CDR2 is FQGTGA. V and J are truncated by 2 bases and 3 bases respectively, leaving an intervening sequence of 5 bases. The sequenced material came from PBMCs. This receptor was obtained from a woman younger than 45 in good health and CMV-seronegative. This chain joins TRBV7-3 to TRBJ1-5, with the D gene not clear enough to name. The CDR3 protein sequence reads: CASSLGHNQPQHF. The sequence in DNA is TGTGCCAGCAGCTTAGGGCACAATCAGCCCCAGCATTTT.